This T cell receptor (beta chain) derives from a study of T cells in tuberculosis. Germline V gene lookup returns CDR1 KGHSH and CDR2 LQKENI. The ends were cut back, 2 bases at V and 0 bases at J, with 10 bases in the middle. The CDR3 loop spans 15 amino acids. The method was immunoSEQ multiplex PCR; TCRdb's version includes in-frame clones alone and lacks a portion of them. The sample records tens of thousands of clones, 85% to 90% being singletons. The chain joins TRBV18 to TRBJ1-1; D ambiguous. The clonotype originates from a donor between 10 and 35 years old with latent tuberculosis or without tuberculosis infection. Sequencing input: PBMCs. CDR3 loop: CASSPSSQMNTEAFF. CDR3 bases: TGTGCCAGCTCACCAAGCTCACAGATGAACACTGAAGCTTTCTTT.